The 18 T cell receptor beta chains below all came from one sample that was sequenced in a study of T cells after yellow fever vaccination. TCRdb independently ran MiXCR on the 5' RACE reads; one entry per CDR3 protein. The sample holds hundreds of thousands of distinct CDR3 sequences, approximately 3.9% seen once. Sequenced material: PBMCs, taken on the day of the yellow fever booster vaccination. These receptors were collected from a young man who received the YFV17D yellow fever vaccine.

This clonotype was seen only a few times. This rearrangement joins TRBV3-1 to TRBJ2-2, with 7 bases that match TRBD1. J gave up 7 bases and V 5 bases, and 10 bases lay outside the gene matches. CDR3 length: 15 residues. The germline V gene encodes CDR1 LGHDT and CDR2 YNNKEL (reference sequence). The CDR3 nucleotides read TGTGCCAGCAGCTATGGGGACAGAGGGAGCGGGGAGCTGTTTTTT. Translation: CASSYGDRGSGELFF.

This clonotype occurred many times. The rearrangement links TRBV15 to TRBJ1-2; D ambiguous. V lost 0 bases to trimming and J lost 2 bases, with 4 bases between them. CDR1 is LNHNV and CDR2 is YYDKDF in the germline V gene (reference sequence). The CDR3 runs to 13 residues. CDR3 in DNA: TGTGCCACCAGCAGAGACAGAAACTATGGCTACACCTTC. It is translated as CATSRDRNYGYTF.

This clonotype was observed a handful of times. This chain connects TRBV20-1 to TRBJ2-3; perhaps TRBD1 as D (5 bases). V lost 3 bases, J lost 2 bases, and 12 bases lay in between. CDR3 length: 14 amino acids. Germline V gene sequence: CDR1 DFQATT, CDR2 SNEGSKA (reference sequence). The CDR3 DNA reads TGCAGTGCTAGCCAGGACACATACACAGATACGCAGTATTTT. This encodes CSASQDTYTDTQYF.

This clonotype came up many times. CDR3 sequence (DNA): TGCGCCAGCAGCCTTACCGGGACACCAAATCAGCCCCAGCATTTT. Its translation: CASSLTGTPNQPQHF. The V and J genes are TRBV4-1 and TRBJ1-5, with TRBD1 as a possible D gene (6 bases). V lost 4 bases and J lost 4, with 14 bases in between. Germline V CDR1 and CDR2: MGHRA, YSYEKL. The CDR3 length is 15 residues.

This clonotype was seen ten or more times. The genes are TRBV5-1 and TRBJ1-2; TRBD1 matches 10 bases. Germline-derived CDR1 and CDR2 are SGHRS and YFSETQ. Losses at the gene ends were 2 bases for V and 6 bases for J; bases not matched to a gene: 7. The CDR3 runs 15 residues. The DNA for the CDR3 is TGCGCCAGCAGCTTCGGACAGGGGGAAAGGGATGGCTACACCTTC. Encoded protein: CASSFGQGERDGYTF.

This clonotype was recorded at least ten times. V usage is TRBV6-5 and J usage is TRBJ2-2; D gene uncertain. Deletions cut 7 bases from V and 1 base from J, with 16 bases between. The CDR3 is 16 amino acids. CDR1 is MNHEY and CDR2 is SVGAGI in the germline V gene. The DNA for the CDR3 is TGTGCCAGCACCCCGCCGTTGGCAGGGAACACCGGGGAGCTGTTTTTT. It codes for CASTPPLAGNTGELFF.

The CDR3 DNA follows: TGTGCCATCAGTGAGTTACAGGGGGCTCAGCCCCAGCATTTT. It translates to CAISELQGAQPQHF. J is TRBJ1-5 and V is TRBV10-3; 9 positions match TRBD1. The germline CDR1 and CDR2 sequences are ENHRY and SYGVKD. The CDR3 runs to 14 residues. Trimming removed 1 base from V and 6 bases from J; junction bases left unmatched: 1.

This clonotype was counted ten times or more. J is TRBJ2-7 and V is TRBV13; 8 positions agree with TRBD1. The CDR3 is 14 amino acids. The junction had 6 bases not matched to a gene; V was cut back by 5 bases and J by 3 bases. Germline values: CDR1 PRHDT, CDR2 FYEKMQ (reference sequence). The CDR3 sequence: CASSDRGEHYEQYF. CDR3 in DNA: TGTGCCAGCAGCGACAGGGGCGAACACTACGAGCAGTACTTC.

This clonotype was counted ten times or more. This sequence joins TRBV5-1 and TRBJ2-1; D is perhaps TRBD1 or TRBD2 (5 bases each). CDR1 and CDR2 (germline): SGHRS, YFSETQ. The CDR3 sequence is 15 residues long. V was shortened by 6 bases and J by 0 bases, with 13 bases between the two germline ends. This CDR3 reads CASKREGTSYNEQFF. The CDR3 DNA sequence: TGCGCCAGCAAGCGCGAGGGGACCTCCTACAATGAGCAGTTCTTC.

This clonotype was picked up many times. V is TRBV7-9 and J is TRBJ2-5, with D perhaps TRBD1 (5 bases). The CDR3 loop spans 16 amino acids. The V end lost 7 bases, the J end lost 4 bases, and 22 bases lay between the germline ends. The germline V gene has CDR1 SEHNR and CDR2 FQNEAQ (reference sequence). The CDR3 nucleotides are TGTGCCAGCACCCCGGCGGCAGGGATTAATAGAGAGACCCAGTACTTC. As protein: CASTPAAGINRETQYF. The whole variable domain, remainder taken from reference TRBV7-9 and TRBJ2-5, is DTGVSQNPRHKITKRGQNVTFRCDPISEHNRLYWYRQTLGQGPEFLTYFQNEAQLEKSRLLSDRFSAERPKGSFSTLEIQRTEQGDSAMYLCASTPAAGINRETQYFGPGTRLLVL.

This clonotype was detected ten times or more. The V gene is TRBV19, the J gene TRBJ2-5; TRBD1 aligns across 8 bases. The germline V gene encodes CDR1 LNHDA and CDR2 SQIVND (reference sequence). The CDR3 covers 13 residues. The junction had 3 bases not matched to a gene; V was cut back by 7 bases and J by 2 bases. Here the CDR3 DNA reads TGTGCCAGTACCACAGGGGGACAAGAGACCCAGTACTTC. Its protein product is CASTTGGQETQYF.

This clonotype was detected ten times or more. The chain uses TRBV20-1 and TRBJ1-6; maybe TRBD1 (5 bases). Deletions cut 8 bases from V and 14 bases from J, with 28 bases between. CDR3 length: 15 residues. The germline gives CDR1 DFQATT, CDR2 SNEGSKA (reference sequence). DNA for the CDR3: TGCAGTCCCCTCAAACAGGCCGGTAATGGAGATTCCCTCCACTTT. Residues: CSPLKQAGNGDSLHF.

This clonotype was observed at least ten times. The chain has TRBV5-1 and TRBJ2-2; TRBD1 agrees at 7 bases. This CDR3 region has 15 residues. CDR1 and CDR2 from the germline V gene are SGHRS and YFSETQ. The ends lost 0 bases at V and 4 bases at J; junction bases unmatched: 3. For the CDR3, the DNA is TGCGCCAGCAGCTTGGCGACAGGGTTCACCGGGGAGCTGTTTTTT. It translates to CASSLATGFTGELFF.

This clonotype was seen many times. The V and J genes are TRBV4-2 and TRBJ2-5; D gene ambiguous. Trimming removed 1 base from V and 3 bases from J, with 15 bases in between. The CDR3 runs 16 residues. Germline CDR1 reads LGHNA; CDR2 reads YNFKEQ. This CDR3 is CASSQGVAAAEETQYF. CDR3 nucleotides: TGTGCCAGCAGCCAAGGAGTCGCGGCGGCTGAAGAGACCCAGTACTTC.

This clonotype was seen many times. DNA of the CDR3: TGCGCCAGCAGCTTTGCCCCGGGACTGGGCACAGATACGCAGTATTTT. Its translation is CASSFAPGLGTDTQYF. The J gene is TRBJ2-3, the V gene TRBV5-1, with D tentatively TRBD2 (6 bases). This CDR3 spans 16 amino acids. CDR1 is SGHRS, CDR2 YFSETQ, per germline. Trimming took off 2 bases at V and 1 base at J, with 14 bases between the two ends.

A few counts support this clonotype. The rearrangement uses TRBV20-1 and TRBJ1-2; 7 bases map to TRBD1. CDR1 is DFQATT and CDR2 is SNEGSKA in the germline V gene (reference sequence). The CDR3 has 13 residues. Trimming took 5 bases from V and 2 from J; bases not matched to a gene: 5. The CDR3 DNA reads as TGCAGTGCTCGCTCACAGGGGAACTATGGCTACACCTTC. Protein sequence: CSARSQGNYGYTF.

This clonotype was recorded many times. The chain carries TRBV7-8 and TRBJ2-3; either TRBD1 or TRBD2 may fit D (6 bases each). With 11 bases removed from V and 8 bases from J, the gap between germline ends came to 20 bases. This CDR3 is built from 13 residues. Per the germline V gene, CDR1 is SGHVS and CDR2 is FQNEAQ. The CDR3 protein is CAGSPEGGATQYF. The CDR3 region has the DNA TGTGCCGGGAGTCCAGAGGGGGGAGCTACGCAGTATTTT.

This clonotype was seen at least ten times. The chain combines TRBV5-1 with TRBJ2-3; tentative D call: TRBD2 (6 bases). There are 14 residues in the CDR3. CDR1 is SGHRS and CDR2 is YFSETQ in the germline V gene. Trimming took 4 bases from V and 4 from J, leaving 13 bases between them. In nucleotides, the CDR3 is TGCGCCAGCAGCGTTGGGACTGGCTCAGATACGCAGTATTTT. This codes for CASSVGTGSDTQYF.